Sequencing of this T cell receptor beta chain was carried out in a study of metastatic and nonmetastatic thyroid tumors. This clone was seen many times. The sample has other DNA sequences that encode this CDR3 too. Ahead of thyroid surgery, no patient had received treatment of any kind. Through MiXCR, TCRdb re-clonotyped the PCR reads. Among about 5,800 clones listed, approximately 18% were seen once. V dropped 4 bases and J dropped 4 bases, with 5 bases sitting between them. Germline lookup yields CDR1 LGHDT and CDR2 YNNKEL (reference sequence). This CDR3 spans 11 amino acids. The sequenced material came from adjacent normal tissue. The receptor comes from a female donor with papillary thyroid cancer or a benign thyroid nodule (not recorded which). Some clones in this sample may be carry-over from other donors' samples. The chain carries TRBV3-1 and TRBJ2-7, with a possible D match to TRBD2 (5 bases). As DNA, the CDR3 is TGTGCCAGCAGCCGCGGGTACGAGCAGTACTTC. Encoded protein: CASSRGYEQYF.